Presented here are 9 T cell receptor beta chains from one specimen sequenced in a study of beta chain features in type 1 diabetes. Expressed TCRB transcripts were sequenced, since all the RNA that had been isolated was reverse transcribed. TCRdb's copy holds only in-frame clones and misses some; the assay was immunoSEQ multiplex PCR. Altogether some 900,000 clones are present, roughly 17% being singletons, with the ten largest covering 0.023%. The sequenced material came from naive CD4+ T cells from blood. The source of these receptors is a woman between 18 and 29 years old in good health.

The table lists this clone with a few counts. The rearrangement links TRBV28 to TRBJ2-7; 8 positions match TRBD1. Unmatched junction bases numbered 8, after V lost 4 bases and J lost 9 bases. In germline, CDR1 is MDHEN, CDR2 SYDVKM. The CDR3 is 13 amino acids. In DNA form, the CDR3 reads TGTGCCAGCAGTTCAGGACAGGGTTCGGTGCAGTACTTC. Encoded protein: CASSSGQGSVQYF. The full variable domain, in which reference TRBV28 and TRBJ2-7 provide the parts outside the CDR3, is DVKVTQSSRYLVKRTGEKVFLECVQDMDHENMFWYRQDPGLGLRLIYFSYDVKMKEKGDIPEGYSVSREKKERFSLILESASTNQTSMYLCASSSGQGSVQYFGPGTRLTVT.

The gene calls are TRBV18 and TRBJ1-1; D uncertain. Germline CDR1 and CDR2: KGHSH and LQKENI. Trimming removed 0 bases at V and 4 bases at J, with 15 bases between. The CDR3 runs 16 residues. The chain's CDR3 is CASSPPWDGMGTEAFF. The CDR3 DNA sequence: TGTGCCAGCTCACCACCCTGGGATGGGATGGGCACTGAAGCTTTCTTT.

In regard to this clone: Other DNA sequences in this specimen translate into the identical CDR3. V is TRBV6-6 and J is TRBJ1-5; a possible D gene is TRBD1 (6 bases). V was cut by 2 bases and J by 4 bases, with 9 bases left in between. Germline V CDR1 and CDR2: MNHNY, SVGAGI (reference sequence). The CDR3 length is 14 residues. The DNA for the CDR3 is TGTGCCAGCAGTTACAGCACAGGGAATCAGCCCCAGCATTTT. Translating gives CASSYSTGNQPQHF.

The chain joins TRBV27 to TRBJ2-1; D is perhaps TRBD2 (5 bases). This CDR3 region has 12 residues. Germline V gene sequence: CDR1 MNHEY, CDR2 SMNVEV (reference sequence). The V and J ends lost 9 bases and 6 bases respectively, with 12 bases between them. The CDR3 coding sequence is TGTGCCAGGAAAGCGGCGGGCAATGAGCAGTTCTTC. It codes for CARKAAGNEQFF.

This clone has a handful of counts. Distinct nucleotide sequences in the sample also encode this CDR3. The chain has TRBV19 and TRBJ2-5, with D tentatively TRBD1 (5 bases). The CDR3 is 13 residues long. V shed 8 bases and J shed 1 base, with 11 bases lying between them. Per the germline V gene, CDR1 is LNHDA and CDR2 is SQIVND (reference sequence). CDR3: CASSRQSQETQYF. The CDR3 DNA reads TGTGCCAGTTCCCGACAGTCCCAAGAGACCCAGTACTTC.

This clone turned up a few times. The V call is TRBV7-8, the J call TRBJ2-3; TRBD2 matches at 7 bases. The CDR3 is 16 residues long. V shed 2 bases and J 6 bases; nucleotides not matched to a gene: 11. Germline CDR1 reads SGHVS; CDR2 reads FQNEAQ. The CDR3 region is CASSLFPGRPADTQYF. The CDR3 bases are TGTGCCAGCAGCTTATTTCCCGGGAGGCCCGCCGATACGCAGTATTTT.

This clone was picked up a small number of times. J is TRBJ2-7 and V is TRBV2; 7 bases line up with TRBD1. This CDR3 is 13 amino acids long. The junction had 2 bases not matched to a gene; V was cut back by 4 bases and J by 2 bases. Germline-derived CDR1 and CDR2 are SNHLY and FYNNEI. CDR3 amino acids: CASSGDSPYEQYF. The CDR3 nucleotides are TGTGCCAGCAGTGGGGACAGCCCCTACGAGCAGTACTTC.

In this sample, this clone turned up a few times. Other DNA sequences in this sample translate to the same CDR3. This sequence joins TRBV7-2 and TRBJ1-5, with TRBD1 identical over 7 bases. V dropped 2 bases and J dropped 5; count of bases not matched to a gene: 0. The germline V gene has CDR1 SGHTA and CDR2 FQGNSA. The CDR3 runs to 13 residues. The CDR3 is CASSLQGDQPQHF. The CDR3 bases are TGTGCCAGCAGCTTACAGGGGGATCAGCCCCAGCATTTT. The variable domain in full, with the rest retrieved from reference TRBV7-2 and TRBJ1-5, is GAGVSQSPSNKVTEKGKDVELRCDPISGHTALYWYRQSLGQGLEFLIYFQGNSAPDKSGLPSDRFSAERTGGSVSTLTIQRTQQEDSAVYLCASSLQGDQPQHFGDGTRLSIL.

This sequence joins TRBV5-4 and TRBJ1-4, with TRBD1 identical over 9 bases. This CDR3 has 19 amino acids. Germline V CDR1 and CDR2: SGHNT, YYREEE (reference sequence). With 4 bases clipped from V and 0 bases from J, the junction kept 13 bases outside the gene matches. The CDR3: CASSQQNRDRATTNEKLFF. The CDR3, as DNA: TGTGCCAGCAGCCAACAAAACCGGGACAGGGCAACAACTAATGAAAAACTGTTTTTT.